The 29 T cell receptor beta chains in this list originate from one sample, sequenced in a study of cytomegalovirus exposure and HLA in healthy donors (dated 2017 in TCRdb). Libraries were prepared through the immunoSEQ multiplex PCR assay. The multiplex PCR relied on a mix of 60 forward primers for TCR Vbeta segments and 13 reverse primers for TCR Jbeta segments. TCRdb carries this immuneACCESS record with in-frame sequences only. Its versions omit some clonotypes, under half of them owing to an unresolved V gene in the studies checked, with the rest unexplained. The table for this sample lists about 180,000 clones; roughly 84% of them were counted only once. The ten top clones hold approximately 1.2% of the sample. The sample consisted of PBMCs. The receptors derive from a girl aged 2-9 years in good health and CMV-seropositive.

The V gene is TRBV5-4, the J gene TRBJ2-1; 10 nucleotides match TRBD2. Germline CDR1 and CDR2: SGHNT and YYREEE (reference sequence). V lost 2 bases to trimming and J lost 7 bases; unmatched junction nucleotides: 12. The CDR3 sequence is 17 residues long. For the CDR3, the DNA is TGTGCCAGCAGCTTTGAAGCGGGAGGGCCGGCTGGTAATGAGCAGTTCTTC. Protein sequence: CASSFEAGGPAGNEQFF.

The chain is built from TRBV19 and TRBJ1-2; TRBD1 aligns across 7 bases. V shed 5 bases, J shed 1 base, and the junction held 7 bases outside the gene matches. In germline, CDR1 is LNHDA, CDR2 SQIVND (reference sequence). This CDR3 spans 15 amino acids. This chain's CDR3 is CASSFGGGINYGYTF. In nucleotides, the CDR3 is TGTGCCAGTAGTTTCGGAGGGGGCATTAACTATGGCTACACCTTC.

The rearrangement links TRBV6-1 to TRBJ1-2; 9 nucleotides match TRBD1. With V trimmed by 8 bases and J by 7 bases, 8 bases remained unmatched. The CDR3 runs to 13 residues. The germline gives CDR1 MNHNS, CDR2 SASEGT. CDR3: CASGLRTGVGYTF. CDR3 nucleotides: TGTGCCAGCGGACTACGGACAGGGGTTGGCTACACCTTC.

The chain has TRBV4-1 and TRBJ2-3, with TRBD1 matching over 12 bases. This CDR3 is built from 16 residues. Per germline, CDR1 MGHRA and CDR2 YSYEKL. Losses at the gene ends were 1 base for V and 6 bases for J; bases not matched to a gene: 5. The CDR3 protein is CASSQAGQGARDTQYF. CDR3 nucleotides: TGCGCCAGCAGCCAAGCGGGACAGGGGGCGAGGGATACGCAGTATTTT.

The genes are TRBV5-6 and TRBJ2-3, with TRBD1 matching over 10 bases. V was pared by 2 bases and J by 5 bases, with 5 bases of the junction left unmatched. The V gene's germline CDR1 is SGHDT and CDR2 YYEEEE. This CDR3 region has 15 residues. As DNA, the CDR3 is TGTGCCAGCAGCTTTGCGGGACAGGGGAAAGATACGCAGTATTTT. This codes for CASSFAGQGKDTQYF.

This clone came up a few times. V is TRBV5-4 and J is TRBJ1-1, with TRBD1 identical over 8 bases. J gave up 6 bases and V 4 bases, and 11 bases lay outside the gene matches. This CDR3 contains 15 residues. CDR1 SGHNT and CDR2 YYREEE come from the germline V gene (reference sequence). CDR3 amino acids: CASSVEQGVAAEAFF. The CDR3 DNA reads TGTGCCAGCAGCGTAGAACAGGGGGTGGCGGCTGAAGCTTTCTTT.

The chain couples TRBV25-1 to TRBJ1-1; D may be TRBD1 (6 bases). Trimming cost V 6 bases and J 1 base, with 9 bases left between them. This CDR3 is built from 13 residues. Germline V gene lookup returns CDR1 MGHDK and CDR2 SYGVNS. CDR3 nucleotides: TGTGCCAGCAGACAGGGTGCGAACACTGAAGCTTTCTTT. It is translated as CASRQGANTEAFF.

To note about this clone: Relative to the germline gene, one junction end is altered; a read error may explain this. The V and J genes are TRBV5-6 and TRBJ1-5, with a possible D match to TRBD1 (6 bases). The V gene's germline CDR1 is SGHDT and CDR2 YYEEEE. The CDR3 runs to 15 residues. CDR3 bases: TGTGCCGGCAGCTTGGGGGCAGGGCGGCTTCAGCCCCAGCATTTT. Translated, it gives CAGSLGAGRLQPQHF.

This clone was observed once. The J gene is TRBJ2-3, the V gene TRBV5-1; 8 bases fit TRBD2. The CDR3 is 15 residues long. The junction had 9 bases not matched to a gene; V was cut back by 4 bases and J by 5 bases. The V gene's germline CDR1 is SGHRS and CDR2 YFSETQ. The CDR3 spells CASSIPTSAGDTQYF. CDR3 in DNA: TGCGCCAGCAGCATACCGACTAGCGCGGGAGATACGCAGTATTTT. Using reference TRBV5-1 and TRBJ2-3 for the parts outside the CDR3, the full variable domain is KAGVTQTPRYLIKTRGQQVTLSCSPISGHRSVSWYQQTPGQGLQFLFEYFSETQRNKGNFPGRFSGRQFSNSRSEMNVSTLELGDSALYLCASSIPTSAGDTQYFGPGTRLTVL.

The chain has TRBV27 and TRBJ2-5, with 7 nucleotides matching TRBD1. V shed 6 bases and J 7 bases; nucleotides not matched to a gene: 5. The CDR3 spans 12 residues. The germline gives CDR1 MNHEY, CDR2 SMNVEV (reference sequence). The CDR3, as DNA: TGTGCCAGCAGACGACAGGGTGGGACCCAGTACTTC. Translated: CASRRQGGTQYF.

The V call is TRBV9, the J call TRBJ1-5; 8 nucleotides agree with TRBD1. Trimming removed 5 bases from V and 2 bases from J; junction bases left unmatched: 9. There are 16 residues in the CDR3. Per the germline V gene, CDR1 is SGDLS and CDR2 is YYNGEE. CDR3: CASSRTAGGRNQPQHF. The CDR3 DNA is TGTGCCAGCAGTAGAACCGCAGGGGGCCGCAATCAGCCCCAGCATTTT.

The count of this clone is one. The rearrangement joins TRBV6-5 to TRBJ2-3; 11 bases line up with TRBD1. This CDR3 region has 14 residues. The J segment lost 4 bases and the V segment lost 8 bases, leaving 5 bases of the junction unmatched. In germline, CDR1 is MNHEY, CDR2 SVGAGI. The CDR3 DNA reads TGTGCCAGCGGAGGACAGGGGGCCGCAGATACGCAGTATTTT. Protein product: CASGGQGAADTQYF.

The chain links TRBV5-1 to TRBJ2-5; 9 positions agree with TRBD2. Germline assignment: CDR1 SGHRS and CDR2 YFSETQ. The CDR3 is made up of 16 amino acids. J gave up 5 bases and V 7 bases, and 15 bases lay outside the gene matches. CDR3 nucleotides: TGCGCCAGCTCTCGTGAGCCTAGCGGGGAAACTGAGACCCAGTACTTC. This codes for CASSREPSGETETQYF.

This clone was recorded once. The chain couples TRBV5-6 to TRBJ2-7; weak D call: TRBD2 (5 bases). Between the trimmed V and J ends, which lost 0 bases and 0 bases, there was a span of 16 bases. This CDR3 spans 17 amino acids. Germline CDR1 SGHDT, CDR2 YYEEEE. CDR3 bases: TGTGCCAGCAGCTTGGGTTTTGGGGTCGGACTCTCCTACGAGCAGTACTTC. Its protein is CASSLGFGVGLSYEQYF.

V is TRBV5-1 and J is TRBJ2-3; 11 bases match TRBD2. CDR3 length equals 17 residues. J lost 5 bases, V lost 0 bases, and 8 bases had no gene match. The germline V gene encodes CDR1 SGHRS and CDR2 YFSETQ. The CDR3 region is CASSLDLAGGRGDTQYF. DNA of the CDR3: TGCGCCAGCAGCTTGGACCTAGCGGGGGGCCGAGGAGATACGCAGTATTTT. The full variable domain, with the rest looked up from reference TRBV5-1 and TRBJ2-3, is KAGVTQTPRYLIKTRGQQVTLSCSPISGHRSVSWYQQTPGQGLQFLFEYFSETQRNKGNFPGRFSGRQFSNSRSEMNVSTLELGDSALYLCASSLDLAGGRGDTQYFGPGTRLTVL.

The gene calls are TRBV18 and TRBJ2-5; D possibly corresponds to TRBD1 (5 bases). The V gene lost 2 bases and the J gene lost 1 base, with 8 bases spanning the gap. The CDR3 spans 14 residues. CDR1 is KGHSH, CDR2 LQKENI, per germline. CDR3 sequence (DNA): TGTGCCAGCTCACCAGTTAGGGGCCAAGAGACCCAGTACTTC. Its translation is CASSPVRGQETQYF.

The chain uses TRBV6-5 and TRBJ1-1; no clear D gene. The CDR3 sequence is 14 residues long. V shed 7 bases and J shed 1 base, with 13 bases lying between them. CDR1 is MNHEY, CDR2 SVGAGI, per germline. The CDR3 reads CASKRGSGNTEAFF. The CDR3 bases are TGTGCCAGCAAGCGCGGGTCGGGGAACACTGAAGCTTTCTTT.

The chain couples TRBV4-1 to TRBJ2-7; D is possibly TRBD2 (5 bases). Germline V gene data show CDR1 as MGHRA and CDR2 as YSYEKL. V was shortened by 4 bases and J by 2 bases, with 21 bases between the two germline ends. The CDR3 covers 17 residues. The DNA for the CDR3 is TGCGCCAGCAGCCGAACCGCCTCCAGCGGTAGTGCCTACGAGCAGTACTTC. Its translation: CASSRTASSGSAYEQYF.

The V call is TRBV30, the J call TRBJ2-3; tentatively, D is TRBD2 (5 bases). V lost 5 bases to trimming and J lost 0 bases, with 15 bases between them. Per the germline V gene, CDR1 is GTSNPN and CDR2 is SVGIG (reference sequence). The CDR3 contains 15 residues. The CDR3 is CAWGVQRTSTDTQYF. CDR3 bases: TGTGCCTGGGGGGTACAGAGGACTAGCACAGATACGCAGTATTTT.

The chain uses TRBV5-1 and TRBJ2-1, with a weak D call TRBD1 (6 bases). The CDR3 is 13 amino acids. Germline V gene data show CDR1 as SGHRS and CDR2 as YFSETQ. Trimming cost V 8 bases and J 6 bases, with 15 bases left between them. CDR3 loop: CASNRVGVNEQFF. The CDR3 bases are TGCGCCAGTAACAGGGTCGGGGTCAATGAGCAGTTCTTC. Looking up the rest from reference TRBV5-1 and TRBJ2-1 gives the full variable domain: KAGVTQTPRYLIKTRGQQVTLSCSPISGHRSVSWYQQTPGQGLQFLFEYFSETQRNKGNFPGRFSGRQFSNSRSEMNVSTLELGDSALYLCASNRVGVNEQFFGPGTRLTVL.

CDR3 amino acids: CASSLTGGLNTEAFF. As DNA, the CDR3 is TGTGCCAGCAGCTTAACAGGAGGGTTGAACACTGAAGCTTTCTTT. The chain employs TRBV11-3 and TRBJ1-1, with D maybe TRBD1 (5 bases). From germline, CDR1 is SGHNT and CDR2 YENEEA. This CDR3 spans 15 amino acids. Trimming pared 2 bases from V and 0 bases from J, leaving 10 bases between.

There are a few counts of this clone. The rearrangement links TRBV4-2 to TRBJ2-7, with 11 bases that match TRBD2. Germline CDR1 LGHNA, CDR2 YNFKEQ. V shed 0 bases and J 3 bases; nucleotides not matched to a gene: 1. The CDR3 is 15 residues long. CDR3 in amino acids: CASSQDGTSGYEQYF. CDR3 nucleotides: TGTGCCAGCAGCCAAGATGGGACTAGCGGCTACGAGCAGTACTTC.

The chain uses TRBV19 and TRBJ1-1; tentatively, D is TRBD1 (6 bases). Germline loops: CDR1 LNHDA, CDR2 SQIVND (reference sequence). Trimming removed 6 bases at V and 5 bases at J, with 16 bases between. The CDR3 runs 14 residues. The CDR3 DNA reads as TGTGCCAGTAGCCCACAGGGTAGGAGAACTGAAGCTTTCTTT. This sequence encodes CASSPQGRRTEAFF. The variable domain in full, completed from reference TRBV19 and TRBJ1-1, reads DGGITQSPKYLFRKEGQNVTLSCEQNLNHDAMYWYRQDPGQGLRLIYYSQIVNDFQKGDIAEGYSVSREKKESFPLTVTSAQKNPTAFYLCASSPQGRRTEAFFGQGTRLTVV.

The rearrangement links TRBV28 to TRBJ2-3, with D tentatively TRBD2 (6 bases). Germline CDR1 MDHEN, CDR2 SYDVKM. This CDR3 has 13 residues. Trimming shortened V by 8 bases and J by 6 bases, and 15 bases separated the two germline ends. The CDR3 DNA reads as TGTGCCAGCTGGGGACTTTCCCCCGATACGCAGTATTTT. Protein sequence: CASWGLSPDTQYF.

This clone was seen only a few times. V and J are TRBV6-1 and TRBJ2-7, with D unclear. The V gene's germline CDR1 is MNHNS and CDR2 SASEGT. V lost 4 bases to trimming and J lost 3 bases, with 16 bases between them. This CDR3 is 15 amino acids long. The chain's CDR3 is CASSVEPRNHYEQYF. DNA for the CDR3: TGTGCCAGCAGTGTAGAGCCCCGAAACCACTACGAGCAGTACTTC.

The V call is TRBV7-2, the J call TRBJ1-5; possibly TRBD1 for D (6 bases). Per the germline V gene, CDR1 is SGHTA and CDR2 is FQGNSA. The V and J ends lost 2 bases and 2 bases respectively, with 10 bases between them. The CDR3 is 15 residues long. The CDR3 loop is CASSLYREGNQPQHF. The DNA for the CDR3 is TGTGCCAGCAGCTTATACAGGGAAGGCAATCAGCCCCAGCATTTT.

V gene TRBV28 combines with J gene TRBJ2-3, with TRBD1 matching 7 bases. This CDR3 spans 14 amino acids. Germline assignment: CDR1 MDHEN and CDR2 SYDVKM. V shed 6 bases, J shed 1 base, and the junction held 4 bases outside the gene matches. The CDR3 is CASSSGQGTDTQYF. The CDR3 DNA reads as TGTGCCAGCAGCTCCGGACAGGGCACAGATACGCAGTATTTT. Full variable domain (rest looked up from reference TRBV28 and TRBJ2-3): DVKVTQSSRYLVKRTGEKVFLECVQDMDHENMFWYRQDPGLGLRLIYFSYDVKMKEKGDIPEGYSVSREKKERFSLILESASTNQTSMYLCASSSGQGTDTQYFGPGTRLTVL.

This clone was detected a few times. The chain uses TRBV9 and TRBJ2-5, with TRBD2 identical over 10 bases. Germline trimming cut 5 bases from V and 5 bases from J; bases unmatched to any gene: 15. The CDR3 contains 17 residues. Germline CDR1 and CDR2: SGDLS and YYNGEE. This CDR3 is CASSYTQAGGPRETQYF. CDR3 coding DNA: TGTGCCAGCAGTTACACCCAAGCGGGAGGGCCTCGGGAGACCCAGTACTTC.

The genes are TRBV7-6 and TRBJ2-3, with TRBD2 matching 8 bases. The V gene's germline CDR1 is SGHVS and CDR2 FNYEAQ. The CDR3 covers 18 residues. Trimming cost V 0 bases and J 2 bases; bases outside gene matches: 10. The CDR3 sequence: CASSLALSSGTYTDTQYF. Written as DNA, the CDR3 is TGTGCCAGCAGCTTAGCGCTTAGTAGCGGGACGTACACAGATACGCAGTATTTT.